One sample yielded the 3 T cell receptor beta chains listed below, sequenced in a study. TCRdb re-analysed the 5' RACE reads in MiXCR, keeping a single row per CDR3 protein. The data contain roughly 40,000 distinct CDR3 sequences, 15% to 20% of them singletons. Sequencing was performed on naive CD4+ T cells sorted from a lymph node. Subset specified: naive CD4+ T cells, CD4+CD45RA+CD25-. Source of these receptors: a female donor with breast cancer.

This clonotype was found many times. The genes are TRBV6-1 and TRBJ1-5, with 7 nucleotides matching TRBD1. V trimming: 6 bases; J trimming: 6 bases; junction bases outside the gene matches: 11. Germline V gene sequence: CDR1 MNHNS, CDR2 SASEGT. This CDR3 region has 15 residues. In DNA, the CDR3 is TGTGCCAGCAGCTCCCCCGACAGGGCCAGTCAGCCCCAGCATTTT. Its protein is CASSSPDRASQPQHF.

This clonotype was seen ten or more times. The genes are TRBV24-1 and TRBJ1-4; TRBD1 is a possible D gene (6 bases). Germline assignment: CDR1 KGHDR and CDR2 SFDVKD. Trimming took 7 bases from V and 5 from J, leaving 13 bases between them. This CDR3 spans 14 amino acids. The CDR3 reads CATSPGHGNEKLFF. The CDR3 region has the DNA TGTGCCACCAGCCCGGGACATGGCAATGAAAAACTGTTTTTT.

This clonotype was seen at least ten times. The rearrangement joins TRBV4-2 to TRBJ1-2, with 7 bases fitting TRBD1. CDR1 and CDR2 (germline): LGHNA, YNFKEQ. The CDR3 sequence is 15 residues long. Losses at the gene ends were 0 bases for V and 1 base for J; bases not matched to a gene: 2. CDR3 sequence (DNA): TGTGCCAGCAGCCAAGATAACAGGGGTAACTATGGCTACACCTTC. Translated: CASSQDNRGNYGYTF.